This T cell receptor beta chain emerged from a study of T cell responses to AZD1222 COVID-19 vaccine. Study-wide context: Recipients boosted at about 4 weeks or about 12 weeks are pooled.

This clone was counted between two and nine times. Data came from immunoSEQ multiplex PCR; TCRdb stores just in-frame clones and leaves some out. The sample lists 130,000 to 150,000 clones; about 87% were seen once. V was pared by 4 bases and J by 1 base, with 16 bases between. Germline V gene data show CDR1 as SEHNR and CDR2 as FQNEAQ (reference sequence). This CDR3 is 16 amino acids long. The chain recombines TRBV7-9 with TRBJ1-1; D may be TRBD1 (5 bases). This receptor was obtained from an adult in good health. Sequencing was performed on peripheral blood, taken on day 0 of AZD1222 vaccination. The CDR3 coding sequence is TGTGCCAGCAGCTCGTTCCAGGGCGGGTGGAACACTGAAGCTTTCTTT. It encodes CASSSFQGGWNTEAFF.